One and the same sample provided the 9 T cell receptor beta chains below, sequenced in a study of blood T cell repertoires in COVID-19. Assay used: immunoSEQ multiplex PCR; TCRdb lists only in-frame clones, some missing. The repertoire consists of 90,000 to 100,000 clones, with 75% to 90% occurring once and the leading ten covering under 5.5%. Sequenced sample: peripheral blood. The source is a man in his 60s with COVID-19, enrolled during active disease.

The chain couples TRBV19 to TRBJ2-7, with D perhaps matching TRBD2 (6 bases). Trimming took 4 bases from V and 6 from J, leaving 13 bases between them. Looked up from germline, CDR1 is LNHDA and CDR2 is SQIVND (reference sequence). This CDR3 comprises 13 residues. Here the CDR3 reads CASSSLAPGEQYF. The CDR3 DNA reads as TGTGCCAGTAGTAGCCTAGCGCCCGGCGAGCAGTACTTC.

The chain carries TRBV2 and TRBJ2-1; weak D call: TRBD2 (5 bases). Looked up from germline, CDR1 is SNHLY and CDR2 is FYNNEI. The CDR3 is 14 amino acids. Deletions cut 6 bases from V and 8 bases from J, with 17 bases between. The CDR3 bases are TGTGCCAGCAGGAGGGATGAGGGTAACGATGAGCAGTTCTTC. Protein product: CASRRDEGNDEQFF. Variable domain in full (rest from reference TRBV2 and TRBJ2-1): EPEVTQTPSHQVTQMGQEVILRCVPISNHLYFYWYRQILGQKVEFLVSFYNNEISEKSEIFDDQFSVERPDGSNFTLKIRSTKLEDSAMYFCASRRDEGNDEQFFGPGTRLTVL.

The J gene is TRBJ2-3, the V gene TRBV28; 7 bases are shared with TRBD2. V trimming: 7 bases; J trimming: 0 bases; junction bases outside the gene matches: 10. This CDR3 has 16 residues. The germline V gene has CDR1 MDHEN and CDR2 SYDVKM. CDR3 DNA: TGTGCCAGCAACCCGGGCGGGAGCGGTAGCACAGATACGCAGTATTTT. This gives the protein CASNPGGSGSTDTQYF.

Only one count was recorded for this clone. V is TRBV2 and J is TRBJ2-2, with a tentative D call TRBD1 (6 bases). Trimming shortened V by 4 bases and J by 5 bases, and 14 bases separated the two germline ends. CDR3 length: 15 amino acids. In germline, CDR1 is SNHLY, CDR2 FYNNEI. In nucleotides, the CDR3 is TGTGCCAGCAGTGGGGGACAACGAGTAACCGGGGAGCTGTTTTTT. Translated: CASSGGQRVTGELFF.

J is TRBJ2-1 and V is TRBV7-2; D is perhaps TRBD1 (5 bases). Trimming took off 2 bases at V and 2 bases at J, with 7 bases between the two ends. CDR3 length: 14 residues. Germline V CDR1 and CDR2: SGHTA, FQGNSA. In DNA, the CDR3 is TGTGCCAGCAGCTTATCGACAGCCTACAATGAGCAGTTCTTC. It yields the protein CASSLSTAYNEQFF.

The CDR3 loop reads CASSLGWRLAGSQETQYF. In nucleotides, the CDR3 is TGTGCCAGCAGTTTGGGGTGGAGGCTAGCGGGCTCCCAAGAGACCCAGTACTTC. The V call is TRBV27, the J call TRBJ2-5, with 8 bases aligning to TRBD2. The CDR3 totals 18 residues. V trimming: 3 bases; J trimming: 1 base; junction bases outside the gene matches: 13. Germline lookup yields CDR1 MNHEY and CDR2 SMNVEV (reference sequence).

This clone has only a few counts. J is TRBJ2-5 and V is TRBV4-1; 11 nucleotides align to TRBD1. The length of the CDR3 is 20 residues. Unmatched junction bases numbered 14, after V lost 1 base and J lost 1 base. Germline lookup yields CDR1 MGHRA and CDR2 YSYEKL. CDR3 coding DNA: TGCGCCAGCAGCCAAGTTAAAACAATAGGAGGGACAGGGGGCCAAGAGACCCAGTACTTC. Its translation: CASSQVKTIGGTGGQETQYF.

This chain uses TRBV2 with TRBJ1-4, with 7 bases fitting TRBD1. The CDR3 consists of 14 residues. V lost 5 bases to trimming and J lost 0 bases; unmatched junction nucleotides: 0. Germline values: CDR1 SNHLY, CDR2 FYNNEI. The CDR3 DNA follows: TGTGCCAGCAGTCAGGGGGCAACTAATGAAAAACTGTTTTTT. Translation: CASSQGATNEKLFF. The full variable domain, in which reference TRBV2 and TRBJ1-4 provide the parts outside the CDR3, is EPEVTQTPSHQVTQMGQEVILRCVPISNHLYFYWYRQILGQKVEFLVSFYNNEISEKSEIFDDQFSVERPDGSNFTLKIRSTKLEDSAMYFCASSQGATNEKLFFGSGTQLSVL.

CDR3 residues: CASKTGSYNEQFF. CDR3 DNA: TGTGCCAGCAAAACGGGCTCCTACAATGAGCAGTTCTTC. V usage is TRBV2 and J usage is TRBJ2-1; D not resolved. Per the germline V gene, CDR1 is SNHLY and CDR2 is FYNNEI. The CDR3 runs to 13 residues. V was clipped by 7 bases and J by 0 bases, with 7 bases between them. Full variable domain (outside the CDR3, taken from reference TRBV2 and TRBJ2-1): EPEVTQTPSHQVTQMGQEVILRCVPISNHLYFYWYRQILGQKVEFLVSFYNNEISEKSEIFDDQFSVERPDGSNFTLKIRSTKLEDSAMYFCASKTGSYNEQFFGPGTRLTVL.